Each of the 27 T cell receptor beta chains below was sequenced from the same sample in a study of blood T cell repertoires in COVID-19. Repertoires were generated with immunoSEQ multiplex PCR, while TCRdb's copy carries only in-frame clones and drops some. The top ten clones hold approximately 22% of a sample with some 77,000 clones, more than 80% of them seen once. The sequencing sample was made of peripheral blood. These receptors were collected from a woman aged 70-85 years with acute or convalescent COVID-19.

The chain joins TRBV11-2 to TRBJ1-1; D unclear. This CDR3 has 13 amino acids. The germline gives CDR1 SGHAT, CDR2 FQNNGV. Trimming shortened V by 2 bases and J by 1 base, and 5 bases separated the two germline ends. The CDR3 region is CASSLSQNTEAFF. Written as DNA, the CDR3 is TGTGCCAGCAGCTTATCCCAGAACACTGAAGCTTTCTTT.

J is TRBJ1-2 and V is TRBV15; tentative D call: TRBD1 (5 bases). With 2 bases removed from V and 4 bases from J, the gap between germline ends came to 23 bases. Germline CDR1 is LNHNV and CDR2 is YYDKDF (reference sequence). The CDR3 is 18 residues long. As DNA, the CDR3 is TGTGCCACCAGCAGATCAAACGTTGCCCTTAGGGGCGGCTATGGCTACACCTTC. This sequence encodes CATSRSNVALRGGYGYTF.

The rearrangement uses TRBV18 and TRBJ1-2; 7 nucleotides align to TRBD1. Germline V gene data show CDR1 as KGHSH and CDR2 as LQKENI. The CDR3 is made up of 14 amino acids. Trimming took 3 bases from V and 5 from J; bases not matched to a gene: 6. CDR3 residues: CASSPPGQIYGYTF. The CDR3 region has the DNA TGTGCCAGCTCACCTCCGGGACAGATATATGGCTACACCTTC. Filled out from reference TRBV18 and TRBJ1-2, the complete variable domain reads NAGVMQNPRHLVRRRGQEARLRCSPMKGHSHVYWYRQLPEEGLKFMVYLQKENIIDESGMPKERFSAEFPKEGPSILRIQQVVRGDSAAYFCASSPPGQIYGYTFGSGTRLTVV.

In this sample, this clone turned up once. CDR3 sequence (DNA): TGTGCCAGCAGTTACTCGGGACAGGGGGTCGGTGAGCAGTTCTTC. It is translated as CASSYSGQGVGEQFF. The rearrangement joins TRBV6-6 to TRBJ2-1; 11 bases are shared with TRBD1. The CDR3 has 15 residues. After removal of 0 bases from V and 9 bases from J, the junction contained 4 bases not matched to a gene. Germline V gene lookup returns CDR1 MNHNY and CDR2 SVGAGI (reference sequence).

The chain couples TRBV5-1 to TRBJ2-3; no definite D call. Germline assignment: CDR1 SGHRS and CDR2 YFSETQ. This CDR3 spans 13 amino acids. V gave up 2 bases and J gave up 0 bases, with 4 bases separating them. CDR3 region: CASSFPSTDTQYF. The CDR3 region has the DNA TGCGCCAGCAGCTTCCCTAGCACAGATACGCAGTATTTT.

J is TRBJ1-6 and V is TRBV7-3; TRBD1 matches 7 bases. The V segment lost 5 bases and the J segment 4 bases; nucleotides outside the gene matches: 5. The germline CDR1 and CDR2 sequences are SGHTA and FQGTGA. This CDR3 has 15 residues. The CDR3: CASSRDSGYNSPLHF. The CDR3 DNA sequence: TGTGCCAGCAGCCGGGACAGCGGATATAATTCACCCCTCCACTTT.

This clone occurred a few times. This sequence joins TRBV2 and TRBJ1-3; D is ambiguous. In germline, CDR1 is SNHLY, CDR2 FYNNEI. The CDR3 extends over 15 amino acids. Trimming removed 6 bases from V and 4 bases from J, with 16 bases in between. The DNA for the CDR3 is TGTGCCAGCAGCGCCCCGCTCGGGAACGGAAACACCATATATTTT. Translating it yields CASSAPLGNGNTIYF. Together with reference TRBV2 and TRBJ1-3, the CDR3 gives the full variable domain: EPEVTQTPSHQVTQMGQEVILRCVPISNHLYFYWYRQILGQKVEFLVSFYNNEISEKSEIFDDQFSVERPDGSNFTLKIRSTKLEDSAMYFCASSAPLGNGNTIYFGEGSWLTVV.

The V gene is TRBV6-5, the J gene TRBJ2-7; 9 nucleotides line up with TRBD2. The length of the CDR3 is 16 residues. V lost 2 bases and J lost 1; bases outside the gene matches: 6. CDR1 and CDR2 from the germline V gene are MNHEY and SVGAGI. The CDR3 sequence: CASSYGLAGVSYEQYF. The CDR3 DNA sequence: TGTGCCAGCAGTTACGGGTTAGCGGGAGTGTCCTACGAGCAGTACTTC.

The J gene is TRBJ1-2, the V gene TRBV2, with TRBD1 identical over 9 bases. The CDR3 runs to 14 residues. Unmatched junction bases numbered 4, after V lost 4 bases and J lost 4 bases. In germline, CDR1 is SNHLY, CDR2 FYNNEI. The CDR3 DNA follows: TGTGCCAGCAGTGCGACAGGGGGGAGCTATGGCTACACCTTC. Protein product: CASSATGGSYGYTF.

This clone has a single count. The genes are TRBV10-2 and TRBJ2-1, with TRBD2 as a possible D gene (6 bases). Germline V gives CDR1 WSHSY, CDR2 SAAADI. This CDR3 is built from 13 residues. V was cut by 7 bases and J by 10 bases, with 17 bases left in between. The CDR3 bases are TGCGCCAGCACCCTTAGCGGTTATCTAGAGCAGTTCTTC. Translating it yields CASTLSGYLEQFF.

V gene TRBV7-9 combines with J gene TRBJ2-7, with D possibly TRBD1 on 5 matching bases. CDR3 size: 13 residues. V lost 5 bases, J lost 1 base, and 9 bases lay in between. In germline, CDR1 is SEHNR, CDR2 FQNEAQ (reference sequence). CDR3 loop: CASSARQSYEQYF. CDR3 in DNA: TGTGCCAGCAGCGCCAGACAGTCCTACGAGCAGTACTTC. The whole variable domain, remainder taken from reference TRBV7-9 and TRBJ2-7, is DTGVSQNPRHKITKRGQNVTFRCDPISEHNRLYWYRQTLGQGPEFLTYFQNEAQLEKSRLLSDRFSAERPKGSFSTLEIQRTEQGDSAMYLCASSARQSYEQYFGPGTRLTVT.

The chain couples TRBV7-2 to TRBJ2-7, with TRBD1 matching 11 bases. J was trimmed by 6 bases and V by 4 bases; bases with no gene match: 5. The CDR3 totals 14 residues. CDR1 is SGHTA, CDR2 FQGNSA, per germline. In nucleotides, the CDR3 is TGTGCCAGCAGCTGGACAGGGGGCGGGGGCGAGCAGTACTTC. Its protein product is CASSWTGGGGEQYF.

V usage is TRBV5-1 and J usage is TRBJ1-2; unclear D gene. Germline lookup yields CDR1 SGHRS and CDR2 YFSETQ. There are 13 residues in the CDR3. V dropped 0 bases and J dropped 5 bases, with 8 bases sitting between them. CDR3 sequence (DNA): TGCGCCAGCAGCTTGGGGCAGACTTATGGCTACACCTTC. Translated, it gives CASSLGQTYGYTF.

CDR3: CASSDRENQPQHF. The CDR3 DNA reads as TGTGCCAGTAGTGACAGGGAGAATCAGCCCCAGCATTTT. V and J are TRBV19 and TRBJ1-5, with 7 positions matching TRBD1. In germline, CDR1 is LNHDA, CDR2 SQIVND (reference sequence). The J segment lost 4 bases and the V segment lost 5 bases, leaving 2 bases of the junction unmatched. There are 13 residues in the CDR3.

This clone was observed a single time. The rearrangement joins TRBV7-2 to TRBJ2-3; 13 positions match TRBD2. The germline V gene encodes CDR1 SGHTA and CDR2 FQGNSA. The ends lost 4 bases at V and 3 bases at J; junction bases unmatched: 7. This CDR3 is built from 17 residues. In DNA, the CDR3 is TGTGCCAGCAGCTCCCGGACTAGCGGGAGAATAACAGATACGCAGTATTTT. Its protein is CASSSRTSGRITDTQYF.

The chain couples TRBV7-9 to TRBJ2-7; possibly TRBD2 for D (5 bases). With 4 bases removed from V and 5 bases from J, the gap between germline ends came to 9 bases. The CDR3 consists of 12 residues. CDR1 SEHNR and CDR2 FQNEAQ come from the germline V gene (reference sequence). CDR3 nucleotides: TGTGCCAGCAGCTCACCCGGGGACGAGCAGTACTTC. Translated: CASSSPGDEQYF.

The chain links TRBV5-6 to TRBJ2-7; D not certain. V lost 1 base, J lost 0 bases, and 8 bases lay in between. Germline lookup yields CDR1 SGHDT and CDR2 YYEEEE. The CDR3 runs 14 residues. CDR3 DNA: TGTGCCAGCAGCTTGTTGGAGCTCTCCTACGAGCAGTACTTC. Translating gives CASSLLELSYEQYF.

CDR3 loop: CASSLRQGRYEQYF. The CDR3 DNA reads TGTGCCAGCAGTTTACGACAGGGCCGGTACGAGCAGTACTTC. The chain is built from TRBV28 and TRBJ2-7; 7 nucleotides line up with TRBD1. With V trimmed by 2 bases and J by 4 bases, 5 bases remained unmatched. Germline V gene lookup returns CDR1 MDHEN and CDR2 SYDVKM. CDR3 length: 14 amino acids. Together with reference TRBV28 and TRBJ2-7, the CDR3 gives the full variable domain: DVKVTQSSRYLVKRTGEKVFLECVQDMDHENMFWYRQDPGLGLRLIYFSYDVKMKEKGDIPEGYSVSREKKERFSLILESASTNQTSMYLCASSLRQGRYEQYFGPGTRLTVT.

The rearrangement links TRBV5-1 to TRBJ1-6; 9 bases fit TRBD1. The junction had 6 bases not matched to a gene; V was cut back by 2 bases and J by 9 bases. CDR1 is SGHRS, CDR2 YFSETQ, per germline. This CDR3 has 15 residues. In DNA form, the CDR3 reads TGCGCCAGCAGCTTAGAACAGGGGGCCGCTTCACCCCTCCACTTT. Its protein is CASSLEQGAASPLHF.

This sequence joins TRBV6-2 or TRBV6-3 and TRBJ1-2; 11 nucleotides line up with TRBD1. This CDR3 comprises 17 residues. V dropped 2 bases and J dropped 0; count of bases not matched to a gene: 5. Germline CDR1 is MNHEY and CDR2 is SVGEGT. The CDR3 sequence is CASSYTGTGGPNYGYTF. In DNA, the CDR3 is TGTGCCAGCAGTTACACCGGGACAGGGGGTCCTAACTATGGCTACACCTTC.

The V call is TRBV19, the J call TRBJ1-5; D may be TRBD1 (6 bases). The CDR3 extends over 15 amino acids. V dropped 0 bases and J dropped 7 bases, with 13 bases sitting between them. Germline CDR1 reads LNHDA; CDR2 reads SQIVND (reference sequence). As DNA, the CDR3 is TGTGCCAGTAGTATAGACTGGACAGTGTGGCAGCCCCAGCATTTT. Its translation: CASSIDWTVWQPQHF.

The J gene is TRBJ2-1, the V gene TRBV19, with 7 bases identical to TRBD2. The junction had 9 bases not matched to a gene; V was cut back by 4 bases and J by 12 bases. The CDR3 runs 13 residues. Germline assignment: CDR1 LNHDA and CDR2 SQIVND (reference sequence). The CDR3 region has the DNA TGTGCCAGTAGTAGGGCCCTAGCGGAGTCGCAGTTCTTC. Encoded protein: CASSRALAESQFF.

This chain links TRBV9 with TRBJ2-5; 14 nucleotides align to TRBD2. Unmatched junction bases numbered 9, after V lost 4 bases and J lost 4 bases. This CDR3 has 17 amino acids. Germline values: CDR1 SGDLS, CDR2 YYNGEE. The CDR3 bases are TGTGCCAGCAGCACCGGACTAGCGGGAGGCCGCCCAGAGACCCAGTACTTC. The encoded protein is CASSTGLAGGRPETQYF.

This chain connects TRBV21-1 to TRBJ2-2; the table's D call TRBD1 went unverified against the DNA. TRBV21-1 corresponds to a pseudogene. This CDR3 comprises 16 residues. The CDR3 is CASKLRTGFNTGELFF. The CDR3 nucleotides are TGTGCCAGCAAACTCAGGACAGGGTTCAACACCGGGGAGCTGTTTTTT.

This sequence joins TRBV10-3 and TRBJ1-1; TRBD1 aligns across 8 bases. CDR1 ENHRY and CDR2 SYGVKD come from the germline V gene. The CDR3 extends over 14 amino acids. V lost 7 bases, J lost 5 bases, and 9 bases stayed unmatched. The CDR3 protein is CAITGQGARTEAFF. CDR3 bases: TGTGCCATCACCGGCCAGGGGGCGCGAACTGAAGCTTTCTTT.

Here the CDR3 reads CASGPGQGWQPQHF. The CDR3 nucleotides read TGTGCTAGTGGACCTGGACAGGGCTGGCAGCCCCAGCATTTT. The V call is TRBV12-5, the J call TRBJ1-5; the match to TRBD1 covers 8 bases. This CDR3 has 14 residues. Germline V gene lookup returns CDR1 LGHNT and CDR2 FRNRAP. The V gene end was trimmed by 6 bases and the J gene end by 7 bases; junction bases not matched to a gene: 8.

In its sample, this clone was seen once. This chain links TRBV11-2 with TRBJ1-4; the match to TRBD1 covers 7 bases. Looked up from germline, CDR1 is SGHAT and CDR2 is FQNNGV. Trimming took 5 bases from V and 4 from J; bases not matched to a gene: 10. CDR3 length: 16 residues. Here the CDR3 reads CASSIGQDRGNEKLFF. The CDR3 DNA is TGTGCCAGCAGCATAGGACAGGATCGGGGTAATGAAAAACTGTTTTTT.